This paragraph covers one T cell receptor (beta chain) sequence. These data originate in a study of blood T cell repertoires in COVID-19. Study as a whole: Samples came from the United States, Italy and Spain, spanning acute and convalescent COVID-19.

This CDR3 spans 14 amino acids. The V gene lost 10 bases and the J gene lost 0 bases, with 16 bases spanning the gap. The germline CDR1 and CDR2 sequences are MRHNA and SNTAGT. Original data processing: Reference gene primer amplification in the assay estimated nucleated cell counts. Profiling relied on immunoSEQ multiplex PCR, and the TCRdb table lists in-frame clones only, not all of them. That table furnishes V, J and clone size, whereas the DNA furnished D and trimming. Altogether under 200,000 clones are present, around 89% being singletons, with the ten largest covering 6.6%. Participant age was 18 to 89 years, and participants resided in fewer than 30 US areas.

This sequence joins TRBV6-4 and TRBJ2-7; no firm D call. The receptor was isolated from a woman aged 50 to 60 who had recovered from COVID-19. Sequenced: PBMCs or T cells enriched from blood (not recorded which). The CDR3 DNA follows: TGTGCCAACTTCCCCCCGCGAAGCTCCTACGAGCAGTACTTC. It encodes CANFPPRSSYEQYF.